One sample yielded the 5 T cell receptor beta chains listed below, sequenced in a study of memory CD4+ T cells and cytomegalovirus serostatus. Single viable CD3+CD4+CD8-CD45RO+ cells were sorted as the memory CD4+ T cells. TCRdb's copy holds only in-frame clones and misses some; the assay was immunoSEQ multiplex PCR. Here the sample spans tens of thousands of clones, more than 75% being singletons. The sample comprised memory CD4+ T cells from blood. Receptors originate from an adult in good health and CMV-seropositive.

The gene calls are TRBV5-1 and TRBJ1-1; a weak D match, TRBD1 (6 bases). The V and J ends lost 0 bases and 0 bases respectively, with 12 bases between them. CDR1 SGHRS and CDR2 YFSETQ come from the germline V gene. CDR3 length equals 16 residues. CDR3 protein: CASSLEAGALNTEAFF. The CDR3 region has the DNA TGCGCCAGCAGCTTGGAGGCAGGGGCTTTGAACACTGAAGCTTTCTTT.

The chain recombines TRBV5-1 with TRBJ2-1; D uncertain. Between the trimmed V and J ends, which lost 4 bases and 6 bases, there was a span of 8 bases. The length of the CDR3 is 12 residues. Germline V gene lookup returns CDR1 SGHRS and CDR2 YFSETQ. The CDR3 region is CASSVDGNEQFF. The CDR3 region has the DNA TGCGCCAGCAGCGTAGATGGCAATGAGCAGTTCTTC.

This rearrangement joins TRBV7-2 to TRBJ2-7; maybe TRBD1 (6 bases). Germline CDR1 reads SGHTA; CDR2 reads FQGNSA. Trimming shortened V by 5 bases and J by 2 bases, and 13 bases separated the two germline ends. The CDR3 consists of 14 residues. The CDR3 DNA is TGTGCCAGCAGCCGCTCCAGGGGACCCTACGAGCAGTACTTC. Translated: CASSRSRGPYEQYF.

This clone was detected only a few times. The DNA of the CDR3 is TGTGCCAGCAGCTTGTACGACAAAAACATTCAGTACTTC. Translation gives CASSLYDKNIQYF. The chain links TRBV5-4 to TRBJ2-4; D is unclear. Trimming pared 1 base from V and 3 bases from J, leaving 5 bases between. The CDR3 is made up of 13 amino acids. CDR1 is SGHNT and CDR2 is YYREEE in the germline V gene (reference sequence).

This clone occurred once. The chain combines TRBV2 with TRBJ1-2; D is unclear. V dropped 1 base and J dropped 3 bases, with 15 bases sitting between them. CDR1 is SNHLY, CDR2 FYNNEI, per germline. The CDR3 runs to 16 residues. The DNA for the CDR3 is TGTGCCAGCAGTGAAGGGCTTAGACCTTGGGACTATGGCTACACCTTC. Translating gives CASSEGLRPWDYGYTF.